These 7 T cell receptor beta chains were all obtained from the same sample, sequenced in a study of blood T cell repertoires in COVID-19. Clones were read by immunoSEQ multiplex PCR, and TCRdb kept only the in-frame ones, dropping some. The sample shows hundreds of thousands of clones, around 84% of them seen only once. Sequences were obtained from PBMCs or T cells enriched from blood (not recorded which). The receptors shown here come from a man in his forties who had recovered from COVID-19.

The V call is TRBV2, the J call TRBJ1-1; D is ambiguous. The CDR3 consists of 12 residues. The V end was cut by 8 bases, the J end by 6 bases, with 13 bases between. CDR1 is SNHLY and CDR2 is FYNNEI in the germline V gene. CDR3 in amino acids: CASSLLIAEAFF. The CDR3 DNA sequence: TGTGCCAGCTCGTTGTTAATCGCTGAAGCTTTCTTT.

V and J are TRBV25-1 and TRBJ2-1, with TRBD2 as a possible D gene (6 bases). V was shortened by 8 bases and J by 6 bases, with 8 bases between the two germline ends. CDR3 size: 11 residues. Germline CDR1 MGHDK, CDR2 SYGVNS. CDR3 in amino acids: CASGGINEQFF. CDR3 sequence (DNA): TGTGCCAGCGGGGGGATCAATGAGCAGTTCTTC. The full variable domain, rest sourced from reference TRBV25-1 and TRBJ2-1, is EADIYQTPRYLVIGTGKKITLECSQTMGHDKMYWYQQDPGMELHLIHYSYGVNSTEKGDLSSESTVSRIRTEHFPLTLESARPSHTSQYLCASGGINEQFFGPGTRLTVL.

This chain joins TRBV18 and TRBJ1-5; a possible D gene is TRBD1 (6 bases). The germline V and J ends were trimmed by 2 bases and 4 bases, with 15 bases remaining between them. In germline, CDR1 is KGHSH, CDR2 LQKENI. This CDR3 is 16 amino acids long. CDR3 in DNA: TGTGCCAGCTCACCAAAGGTTGGGGACAAAAATCAGCCCCAGCATTTT. This translates into CASSPKVGDKNQPQHF. Looking up the rest from reference TRBV18 and TRBJ1-5 gives the full variable domain: NAGVMQNPRHLVRRRGQEARLRCSPMKGHSHVYWYRQLPEEGLKFMVYLQKENIIDESGMPKERFSAEFPKEGPSILRIQQVVRGDSAAYFCASSPKVGDKNQPQHFGDGTRLSIL.

This chain connects TRBV27 to TRBJ2-7, with unresolved D. Trimming left V 11 bases short and J 3 bases short, with 8 bases between. The CDR3 sequence is 10 residues long. In germline, CDR1 is MNHEY, CDR2 SMNVEV (reference sequence). Written as DNA, the CDR3 is TGTGCCGCAGGCAACTACGAGCAGTACTTC. Protein sequence: CAAGNYEQYF.

A single count supports this clone. The chain recombines TRBV9 with TRBJ2-7; 8 bases map to TRBD1. V lost 3 bases, J lost 2 bases, and 7 bases stayed unmatched. The CDR3 loop spans 15 amino acids. The germline V gene encodes CDR1 SGDLS and CDR2 YYNGEE. CDR3 DNA sequence: TGTGCCAGCAGCGCCCCCGACAGGGGCGCCTACGAGCAGTACTTC. This translates into CASSAPDRGAYEQYF. Drawing the rest from reference TRBV9 and TRBJ2-7, the complete variable domain is DSGVTQTPKHLITATGQRVTLRCSPRSGDLSVYWYQQSLDQGLQFLIQYYNGEERAKGNILERFSAQQFPDLHSELNLSSLELGDSALYFCASSAPDRGAYEQYFGPGTRLTVT.

This chain links TRBV4-1 with TRBJ1-4, with a weak D call TRBD1 (5 bases). The V and J ends lost 6 bases and 2 bases respectively, with 13 bases between them. CDR3 length: 15 residues. CDR1 and CDR2 from the germline V gene are MGHRA and YSYEKL. The CDR3 region is CASRHPGRTNEKLFF. DNA of the CDR3: TGCGCCAGCAGACACCCAGGGAGGACTAATGAAAAACTGTTTTTT.

The V gene is TRBV5-1, the J gene TRBJ1-2, with D perhaps matching TRBD1 (6 bases). This CDR3 spans 14 amino acids. V was shortened by 0 bases and J by 5 bases, with 11 bases between the two germline ends. The germline gives CDR1 SGHRS, CDR2 YFSETQ. The CDR3 spells CASSLAGQPYGYTF. In DNA, the CDR3 is TGCGCCAGCAGCTTGGCCGGACAGCCGTATGGCTACACCTTC.